This T cell receptor beta chain was recovered during a study of T cells after yellow fever vaccination. The CDR3 spans 15 residues. Germline trimming cut 2 bases from V and 1 base from J; bases unmatched to any gene: 5. CDR1 and CDR2 from the germline V gene are DFQATT and SNEGSKA (reference sequence). In making TCR cDNA, 5'RACE template switching added a universal primer site and UMIs to it. TCRdb ran MiXCR on the 5' RACE reads and lists one entry per CDR3 protein. The sample carries hundreds of thousands of distinct CDR3 sequences, over 15% recorded once. The J gene is TRBJ2-5, the V gene TRBV20-1; 9 bases fit TRBD2. The sequences come from PBMCs, collected 15 days after the yellow fever booster vaccination. This clonotype was sampled from a man aged 25-45 years who received the YFV17D yellow fever vaccine. The CDR3 sequence: CSARPGTSIQETQYF. CDR3 nucleotides: TGCAGTGCTAGACCCGGGACTAGCATCCAAGAGACCCAGTACTTC.